The 22 T cell receptor beta chains below come from one sample, sequenced in a study of beta chain features in type 1 diabetes (dated by TCRdb to the late 2010s). The library was generated by the immunoSEQ multiplex PCR assay. The entire amount of isolated RNA was reverse transcribed using the High Capacity cDNA Reverse Transcription Kit, so the sequenced TCRB transcripts were expressed ones. TCRdb took over this immuneACCESS table, retaining in-frame rearrangements with V and J assigned. Such tables are incomplete; in checked studies, under half of the missing clones stem from an unresolved V gene, and the remainder is unexplained. The sample records some 200,000 clones, around 9.9% of which are singletons. Of the sample, over 1% is held by the ten largest clones. The sample consisted of central memory CD4+ T cells from blood. These receptors originate from a man in his late teens or twenties in good health.

This clone was counted a few times. The V gene is TRBV28, the J gene TRBJ2-7, with D unresolved. V was trimmed by 8 bases and J by 2 bases, leaving 16 bases between them. Germline CDR1 MDHEN, CDR2 SYDVKM. The CDR3 sequence is 14 residues long. The CDR3 loop reads CASSRARGAYEQYF. CDR3 sequence (DNA): TGTGCCAGCTCCCGTGCACGCGGAGCCTACGAGCAGTACTTC.

This clone has only a few counts. The J gene is TRBJ2-7, the V gene TRBV6-5; TRBD1 is a possible D gene (5 bases). V was clipped by 2 bases and J by 4 bases, with 12 bases between them. The CDR3 runs 14 residues. The germline V gene encodes CDR1 MNHEY and CDR2 SVGAGI. The CDR3 DNA reads as TGTGCCAGCAGTTACAGGGGCCAGAGGTACGAGCAGTACTTC. Translated: CASSYRGQRYEQYF.

This sequence joins TRBV30 and TRBJ2-3; TRBD2 aligns across 8 bases. With 0 bases clipped from V and 3 bases from J, the junction kept 2 bases outside the gene matches. Germline values: CDR1 GTSNPN, CDR2 SVGIG (reference sequence). The CDR3 is made up of 14 amino acids. CDR3 in amino acids: CAWSVGGRTDTQYF. CDR3 nucleotide sequence: TGTGCCTGGAGTGTAGGCGGGAGGACAGATACGCAGTATTTT. The variable domain in full, completed from reference TRBV30 and TRBJ2-3, reads SQTIHQWPATLVQPVGSPLSLECTVEGTSNPNLYWYRQAAGRGLQLLFYSVGIGQISSEVPQNLSASRPQDRQFILSSKKLLLSDSGFYLCAWSVGGRTDTQYFGPGTRLTVL.

This clone was found a few times. This sequence joins TRBV7-9 and TRBJ2-4; no definite D call. Looked up from germline, CDR1 is SEHNR and CDR2 is FQNEAQ (reference sequence). CDR3 size: 14 residues. Trimming took 5 bases from V and 0 from J, leaving 8 bases between them. CDR3 sequence: CASSGLGAKNIQYF. CDR3 in DNA: TGTGCCAGCAGCGGGCTGGGAGCCAAAAACATTCAGTACTTC.

The chain is built from TRBV4-3 and TRBJ2-1; D might be TRBD2 (5 bases). Trimming removed 0 bases from V and 4 bases from J, with 13 bases in between. Germline V lookup: CDR1 LGHNA, CDR2 YSLEER. The CDR3 runs to 16 residues. The CDR3 DNA is TGCGCCAGCAGCCAAGATCCCGGGGTGACGTACAATGAGCAGTTCTTC. As protein: CASSQDPGVTYNEQFF.

This clone was observed a handful of times. J is TRBJ2-1 and V is TRBV7-6; TRBD2 matches 13 bases. The germline gives CDR1 SGHVS, CDR2 FNYEAQ. CDR3 length: 17 amino acids. Trimming cost V 5 bases and J 7 bases; bases outside gene matches: 11. This CDR3 reads CASSPGLAGAYRNEQFF. DNA for the CDR3: TGTGCCAGCAGCCCCGGACTAGCGGGAGCCTATAGGAATGAGCAGTTCTTC.

There are a few counts of this clone. The chain has TRBV11-2 and TRBJ2-5; 13 positions match TRBD2. The CDR3 has 15 residues. The germline V gene has CDR1 SGHAT and CDR2 FQNNGV. V was pared by 5 bases and J by 3 bases, with 3 bases of the junction left unmatched. CDR3 sequence: CASSPGTSGEETQYF. CDR3 DNA sequence: TGTGCCAGCAGCCCCGGGACTAGCGGGGAAGAGACCCAGTACTTC.

This clone was counted only a few times. CDR3 DNA sequence: TGCGCCAGCAGCGTTGGACAGGGATGGGAGACCCAGTACTTC. Translated, it gives CASSVGQGWETQYF. The chain employs TRBV4-1 and TRBJ2-5; 8 bases match TRBD1. From germline, CDR1 is MGHRA and CDR2 YSYEKL. CDR3 size: 14 residues. After removal of 5 bases from V and 5 bases from J, the junction contained 7 bases not matched to a gene.

The gene calls are TRBV28 and TRBJ2-1; D not certain. The length of the CDR3 is 10 residues. V lost 5 bases and J 7 bases, leaving 3 bases between the germline ends. CDR1 MDHEN and CDR2 SYDVKM come from the germline V gene. The CDR3 reads CASSGNEQFF. The CDR3 bases are TGTGCCAGCAGTGGTAATGAGCAGTTCTTC.

This clone appeared a few times. This chain joins TRBV30 and TRBJ2-5; 9 bases fit TRBD1. V lost 3 bases, J lost 5 bases, and 4 bases stayed unmatched. The CDR3 has 13 amino acids. Germline loops: CDR1 GTSNPN, CDR2 SVGIG (reference sequence). CDR3 protein: CAWRQGAGETQYF. DNA of the CDR3: TGTGCCTGGAGACAGGGGGCGGGCGAGACCCAGTACTTC.

This clone has a handful of counts. The chain recombines TRBV16 with TRBJ2-7; D possibly corresponds to TRBD1 (6 bases). The V and J ends lost 7 bases and 4 bases respectively, with 11 bases between them. Per the germline V gene, CDR1 is KGHSY and CDR2 is FQNENV. There are 12 residues in the CDR3. The CDR3 loop reads CASTGTLYEQYF. The DNA of the CDR3 is TGTGCCAGCACCGGGACACTGTACGAGCAGTACTTC. Full variable domain (outside the CDR3, taken from reference TRBV16 and TRBJ2-7): GEEVAQTPKHLVRGEGQKAKLYCAPIKGHSYVFWYQQVLKNEFKFLISFQNENVFDETGMPKERFSAKCLPNSPCSLEIQATKLEDSAVYFCASTGTLYEQYFGPGTRLTVT.

A remark on this clone: A much larger clone sits a single nucleotide away, making a read error possible. The sample has other DNA sequences that encode this CDR3 too. The genes are TRBV29-1 and TRBJ2-7; 12 nucleotides match TRBD2. Germline V gene data show CDR1 as SQVTM and CDR2 as ANQGSEA. The junction had 12 bases not matched to a gene; V was cut back by 6 bases and J by 6 bases. This CDR3 is built from 15 residues. The CDR3 reads CSVRTSGARGVEQYF. CDR3 DNA sequence: TGCAGCGTGCGGACTAGCGGGGCCAGGGGTGTCGAGCAGTACTTC.

The V gene is TRBV10-1, the J gene TRBJ2-2; no clear D gene. V shed 3 bases and J shed 0 bases, with 2 bases lying between them. The CDR3 has 13 residues. Germline lookup yields CDR1 WNHNN and CDR2 SYGVQD (reference sequence). The CDR3 is CASSDTNTGELFF. The DNA for the CDR3 is TGCGCCAGCAGTGATACGAACACCGGGGAGCTGTTTTTT.

This clone was counted only a few times. The rearrangement links TRBV30 to TRBJ1-2; D remains unclear. The germline V and J ends were trimmed by 2 bases and 3 bases, with 7 bases remaining between them. The CDR3 runs to 12 residues. Germline V gives CDR1 GTSNPN, CDR2 SVGIG (reference sequence). CDR3 amino acids: CAWSWRHYGYTF. The CDR3 DNA is TGTGCCTGGAGTTGGAGGCACTATGGCTACACCTTC.

This clone was seen a few times. The chain employs TRBV4-3 and TRBJ2-3; 12 nucleotides agree with TRBD2. This CDR3 region has 16 residues. The germline V gene has CDR1 LGHNA and CDR2 YSLEER. The V and J ends lost 3 bases and 6 bases, in that order; junction bases with no gene match: 7. CDR3 in DNA: TGCGCCAGCAGCCAGCGCCTAGCGGGAGGGCTGGATACGCAGTATTTT. Protein: CASSQRLAGGLDTQYF.

This clone was found a few times. V gene TRBV7-2 combines with J gene TRBJ2-5; 7 nucleotides align to TRBD1. CDR3 length: 15 residues. Germline-derived CDR1 and CDR2 are SGHTA and FQGNSA. V lost 5 bases and J lost 5; bases outside the gene matches: 11. The CDR3 coding sequence is TGTGCCAGCAGCATACCGACAGGGTTGTGGGAGACCCAGTACTTC. Its translation: CASSIPTGLWETQYF.

The rearrangement joins TRBV30 to TRBJ2-5, with TRBD2 matching over 15 bases. V trimming: 4 bases; J trimming: 3 bases; junction bases outside the gene matches: 9. The germline gives CDR1 GTSNPN, CDR2 SVGIG (reference sequence). The CDR3 has 17 amino acids. The DNA for the CDR3 is TGTGCCTGGAACGAAGGACTAGCGGGAGGGAGAGAAGAGACCCAGTACTTC. Protein: CAWNEGLAGGREETQYF. Variable domain in full (rest from reference TRBV30 and TRBJ2-5): SQTIHQWPATLVQPVGSPLSLECTVEGTSNPNLYWYRQAAGRGLQLLFYSVGIGQISSEVPQNLSASRPQDRQFILSSKKLLLSDSGFYLCAWNEGLAGGREETQYFGPGTRLLVL.

At least ten counts were recorded for this clone. This chain uses TRBV5-4 with TRBJ2-1; D could derive from TRBD1 or TRBD2 (5 bases each). The CDR3 consists of 15 residues. Per germline, CDR1 SGHNT and CDR2 YYREEE (reference sequence). V gave up 1 base and J gave up 2 bases, with 10 bases separating them. The CDR3 nucleotides read TGTGCCAGCAGCTTGAGAGGGACGGCCTACAATGAGCAGTTCTTC. Its protein product is CASSLRGTAYNEQFF.

In this sample, this clone turned up a few times. The chain carries TRBV6-5 and TRBJ2-7; 9 bases are shared with TRBD1. Unmatched junction bases numbered 12, after V lost 3 bases and J lost 6 bases. CDR1 and CDR2 from the germline V gene are MNHEY and SVGAGI. The CDR3 runs 16 residues. CDR3 sequence reads: CASSYRTGVELGEQYF. The CDR3 region has the DNA TGTGCCAGCAGTTATAGGACAGGGGTTGAATTGGGCGAGCAGTACTTC.

This clone was observed a handful of times. J is TRBJ1-4 and V is TRBV7-8, with TRBD1 matching over 8 bases. Unmatched junction bases numbered 5, after V lost 5 bases and J lost 6 bases. The CDR3 runs to 14 residues. In germline, CDR1 is SGHVS, CDR2 FQNEAQ. The CDR3 DNA sequence: TGTGCCAGCAGCCTGGACAGGGCTGATGAAAAACTGTTTTTT. It yields the protein CASSLDRADEKLFF.

This clone came up a few times. The gene calls are TRBV5-4 and TRBJ2-3; 11 nucleotides match TRBD2. The CDR3 has 14 residues. In germline, CDR1 is SGHNT, CDR2 YYREEE (reference sequence). J gave up 3 bases and V 4 bases, and 1 base lay outside the gene matches. The CDR3 DNA is TGTGCCAGCAGCCGGACTAGCGGGACAGATACGCAGTATTTT. It translates to CASSRTSGTDTQYF. Supplemented by reference TRBV5-4 and TRBJ2-3, the full variable domain reads ETGVTQSPTHLIKTRGQQVTLRCSSQSGHNTVSWYQQALGQGPQFIFQYYREEENGRGNFPPRFSGLQFPNYSSELNVNALELDDSALYLCASSRTSGTDTQYFGPGTRLTVL.

This clone was seen more than once but under ten times. This chain joins TRBV29-1 and TRBJ1-1, with D possibly being TRBD1 (6 bases). From germline, CDR1 is SQVTM and CDR2 ANQGSEA. The V and J ends lost 4 bases and 0 bases respectively, with 12 bases between them. The length of the CDR3 is 14 residues. The CDR3 region has the DNA TGCAGCGTTGCCGGCAGGGGCATGAACACTGAAGCTTTCTTT. This translates into CSVAGRGMNTEAFF.